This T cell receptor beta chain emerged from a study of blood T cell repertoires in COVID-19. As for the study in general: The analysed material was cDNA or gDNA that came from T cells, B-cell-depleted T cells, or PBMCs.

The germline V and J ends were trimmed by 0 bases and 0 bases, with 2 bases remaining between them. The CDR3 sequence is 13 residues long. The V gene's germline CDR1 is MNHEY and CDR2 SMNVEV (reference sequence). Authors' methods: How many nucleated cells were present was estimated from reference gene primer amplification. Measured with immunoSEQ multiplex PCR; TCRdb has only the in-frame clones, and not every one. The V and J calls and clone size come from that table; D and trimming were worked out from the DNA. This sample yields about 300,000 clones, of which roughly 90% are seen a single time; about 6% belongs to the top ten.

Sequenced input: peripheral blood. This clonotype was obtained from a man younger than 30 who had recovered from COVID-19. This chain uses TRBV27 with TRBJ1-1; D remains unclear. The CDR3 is CASSLSVNTEAFF. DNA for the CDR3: TGTGCCAGCAGTTTATCCGTGAACACTGAAGCTTTCTTT.